Here is one T cell receptor (beta chain) with its context. CDR3 length equals 14 residues. Germline V gene lookup returns CDR1 MNHEY and CDR2 SVGEGT. V shed 2 bases and J shed 0 bases, with 5 bases lying between them. This specimen comes from a study of blood T cell repertoires in COVID-19. Across the study: Sources were T cells, B-cell-depleted T cells, or PBMCs; the material itself was cDNA or gDNA.

In the original analysis: Amplified reference gene primers provided the basis for estimating nucleated cell counts. TCRdb's copy holds only in-frame clones and misses some; the assay was immunoSEQ multiplex PCR. V and J calls and clone size are copied from that table; D and trimming were computed from the DNA. The sample includes about 110,000 clones, around 86% of them seen just once. The sample was peripheral blood. This sequence was found in a man aged 35-49 years with acute or convalescent COVID-19. This rearrangement joins TRBV6-2 or TRBV6-3 to TRBJ2-1; D is unresolved. The CDR3 DNA is TGTGCCAGCAGTTACCCCCGCTCCTACAATGAGCAGTTCTTC. Translated: CASSYPRSYNEQFF.